The subject of this entry is one T cell receptor beta chain. This clone came up a few times. The antigen it binds to is not known. No per-base quality is available; no much larger clone lies one base away. Reading from cysteine to phenylalanine, the CDR3 counts 14 amino acids. The entry retains the CDR3 DNA only, 42 bases that are in frame from base 1. Here V drops 2 bases and J drops 6 bases, and the junction holds 5 bases not matched to any gene. CDR1 SGHRS and CDR2 YFSETQ were looked up in the germline V gene. These data belong to a study of beta chain features in type 1 diabetes (dated by TCRdb to between 2018 and 2020). About the investigation overall: Mean age, gender distribution, total cell number and subset yield were not different between patients and healthy donors. A total of 100 million to 110 million sorted cells were examined across all samples, and a strong correlation was observed between cell number per subset and RNA yield. In the study, TCRB repertoires of sorted circulating CD4+ T cell subsets from recently diagnosed type 1 diabetes patients were compared with those of matched healthy donors. Whereas all 30 or so donors provided naive and central memory subsets, regulatory and stem cell-like memory subsets were isolated from just 8 patients and about 8 healthy donors.

Each donor gave one peripheral blood draw, averaging around 120 mL, which was collected into heparinised tubes. A BD FACSAria II and a panel including CD45RO, CCR7, CD25, CD127, CD95 and CD27 were used to sort naive, central memory, regulatory and stem cell-like memory CD4+ T cells. A purity above 95% was achieved for all sorted populations. PBMCs were isolated immediately by Lymphoprep density gradient centrifugation and stained directly without culture. So that batch effects would be minimized, each experiment stained and sorted samples in pairs, pairing one healthy donor with one patient. Overall study outcomes, separate from this receptor: HLA sub-analyses involved small numbers of individuals, so any influence of HLA type on TCRB rearrangement remained unresolved. Because cDNA rather than genomic DNA was sequenced, highly expressing activated cells could have been over-represented, although no difference in activation and CD3 levels was found between groups. Naive, central memory and regulatory TCRB repertoires appeared more similar among patients than among healthy donors. At VDJ recombination sites, patients with type 1 diabetes made fewer insertions and deleted more nucleotides, a pattern implying thymic rearrangement abnormalities. Shorter templates might have been favored by PCR, but patient and control samples were amplified and corrected together, so both groups would have been affected equally by any skew. A moderate but significant shortening of TCRB CDR3 length was observed in type 1 diabetes patients in all four CD4+ subsets.

The entire amount of isolated RNA was reverse transcribed using the High Capacity cDNA Reverse Transcription Kit, so the sequenced TCRB transcripts were expressed ones. Deep immunoSEQ sequencing was applied to naive, central memory and regulatory T cell samples, giving an average of about 3.7 million total reads per sample. Sorted cells were lysed in RLT buffer, and RNA was extracted using DNase-treated RNeasy Micro or Mini kits according to cell number. To prevent cross-contamination, each cell subset was processed individually, whereas patient and healthy donor samples were processed jointly. Using the immunoSEQ multiplex PCR, TCRB sequences were amplified from cDNA into 87-bp fragments spanning the CDR3 region. Amplicons were sequenced on the Illumina HiSeq platform. For the original study's pipeline: Synthetic template baselines were used to correct PCR bias computationally, reads within Hamming distance 2 were collapsed together, and singletons that could not be merged were discarded. Reads were aligned to IMGT to assign V, D and J genes, CDR3 length, and insertions or deletions at six rearrangement sites. Within each subset, clonotype counts were normalized to sorted cell number, and only after that were true diversity and Gini coefficients computed with the tcR R package. The overlap coefficient, calculated on TCRB nucleotide sequences, was used to measure repertoire sharing. Out-of-frame TCRB sequences from naive cells were analyzed as a proxy for the pre-selection repertoire. The immuneACCESS repertoire file appears here via TCRdb, limited to in-frame rearrangements. These files lack a portion of the clones; in checked studies, under half of the deficit traces to unresolved V genes, and the cause of the others is not known. V and J calls and clone size are as listed in that table; D and trimming were resolved from the DNA. The sample table holds hundreds of thousands of clones, of which 13% were seen once. The ten largest clonotypes hold 0.02% to 0.025% of the sample.

Material: naive CD4+ T cells from blood. The sample's cell subset or site label, decoded: true naive CD4+ T cells. The sequence derives from a young man with type 1 diabetes. The chain joins TRBV5-1 to TRBJ2-3, with 8 bases aligning to TRBD2. The nucleotides are TGCGCCAGCAGCTTTGAGGTAGCGGGGGATACGCAGTATTTT. It specifies CASSFEVAGDTQYF. The full variable domain, completed from the reference TRBV5-1 and TRBJ2-3 proteins outside the CDR3, reads KAGVTQTPRYLIKTRGQQVTLSCSPISGHRSVSWYQQTPGQGLQFLFEYFSETQRNKGNFPGRFSGRQFSNSRSEMNVSTLELGDSALYLCASSFEVAGDTQYFGPGTRLTVL.